The 22 T cell receptor beta chains below were found in one sample sequenced in a study of human T cells and chemical hapten exposure. The time point denotes: patch test 2, 6 weeks after DPC sensitization. Indicated treatment: therapeutic diphenylcyclopropenone sensitization with weekly scalp DPC. TCRdb reprocessed the RACE reads via MiXCR and lists one record per CDR3 protein. The table lists about 350,000 distinct CDR3 sequences, roughly 6% of them singletons. The source was whole blood, collected in connection with sensitization to the hapten diphenylcyclopropenone (DPC). The receptor source for this set is a young woman with alopecia areata. Some clones in this sample may be carry-over from other donors' samples.

The chain uses TRBV4-3 and TRBJ1-4, with D maybe TRBD1 (5 bases). Between the trimmed V and J ends, which lost 1 base and 8 bases, there was a span of 11 bases. This CDR3 comprises 14 residues. Germline CDR1 LGHNA, CDR2 YSLEER. The CDR3 reads CASSQGWGDEKLFF. As DNA, the CDR3 is TGCGCCAGCAGCCAAGGATGGGGCGACGAAAAACTGTTTTTT.

This clonotype was counted ten times or more. The chain links TRBV20-1 to TRBJ1-5; the D gene is possibly TRBD1 (5 bases). Germline-derived CDR1 and CDR2 are DFQATT and SNEGSKA (reference sequence). CDR3 length: 17 residues. The V end was cut by 3 bases, the J end by 2 bases, with 20 bases between. The CDR3 protein is CSASGPLGRGGNQPQHF. The CDR3 DNA is TGCAGTGCTAGTGGCCCTCTGGGGCGTGGGGGCAATCAGCCCCAGCATTTT.

In this sample, this clonotype turned up many times. The CDR3 is CASSLQGEHTEAFF. Written as DNA, the CDR3 is TGTGCCAGCAGTTTACAGGGGGAGCACACTGAAGCTTTCTTT. The V gene is TRBV6-2 or TRBV6-3, the J gene TRBJ1-1; 8 nucleotides match TRBD1. J was trimmed by 3 bases and V by 4 bases; bases with no gene match: 4. Germline-derived CDR1 and CDR2 are MNHEY and SVGEGT. This CDR3 has 14 amino acids.

The chain recombines TRBV5-1 with TRBJ1-3; D call uncertain. Germline loops: CDR1 SGHRS, CDR2 YFSETQ. Trimming pared 4 bases from V and 0 bases from J, leaving 11 bases between. The CDR3 is 15 amino acids. CDR3 loop: CASSGSGSSGNTIYF. The CDR3 bases are TGCGCCAGCAGCGGATCTGGGAGCTCTGGAAACACCATATATTTT.

This clonotype was picked up a small number of times. The V call is TRBV5-1, the J call TRBJ1-1; unclear D gene. V lost 4 bases, J lost 10 bases, and 17 bases lay in between. CDR3 length equals 13 residues. Germline assignment: CDR1 SGHRS and CDR2 YFSETQ. In nucleotides, the CDR3 is TGCGCCAGCAGCACCCGGGAAGCCCCTCGAGCTTTCTTT. Translated, it gives CASSTREAPRAFF.

The sample holds many counts of this clonotype. The chain couples TRBV12-3 or TRBV12-4 to TRBJ1-2, with D unclear. The CDR3 extends over 14 amino acids. V lost 3 bases and J 6 bases, leaving 14 bases between the germline ends. The CDR3 DNA follows: TGTGCCAGCAGTTTTTCTTGGGTAGTTGATGGCTACACCTTC. Amino acid sequence: CASSFSWVVDGYTF.

The rearrangement uses TRBV6-5 and TRBJ2-3, with 10 bases identical to TRBD2. V lost 4 bases, J lost 4 bases, and 20 bases stayed unmatched. Germline-derived CDR1 and CDR2 are MNHEY and SVGAGI. The CDR3 has 20 residues. CDR3 nucleotides: TGTGCCAGCAGTTCCCTTAGTGGTAGCGGGGGGCCTAAGGGATCAGATACGCAGTATTTT. This sequence encodes CASSSLSGSGGPKGSDTQYF.

This clonotype was recorded a few times. This sequence joins TRBV12-3 or TRBV12-4 and TRBJ1-4, with TRBD1 matching 9 bases. The ends lost 3 bases at V and 10 bases at J; junction bases unmatched: 3. The CDR3 contains 13 residues. CDR3 sequence reads: CASSLGQGGKLFF. CDR3 in DNA: TGTGCCAGCAGTTTGGGACAGGGCGGAAAACTGTTTTTT.

This clonotype was recorded at least ten times. This chain uses TRBV3-1 with TRBJ1-5; 9 bases agree with TRBD1. Germline CDR1 LGHDT, CDR2 YNNKEL (reference sequence). Trimming removed 5 bases from V and 7 bases from J; junction bases left unmatched: 6. The CDR3 runs 14 residues. In DNA form, the CDR3 reads TGTGCCAGCAGCGGACAGGGGCTGGCCCAGCCCCAGCATTTT. It translates to CASSGQGLAQPQHF.

The table lists this clonotype with a few counts. The gene calls are TRBV12-3 or TRBV12-4 and TRBJ2-7; D possibly corresponds to TRBD1 (6 bases). Between the trimmed V and J ends, which lost 5 bases and 0 bases, there was a span of 17 bases. The CDR3 totals 16 residues. CDR3 nucleotide sequence: TGTGCCAGCAGTCGTGAACGGACAGCGAGCTCCTACGAGCAGTACTTC. Protein product: CASSRERTASSYEQYF.

The rearrangement links TRBV20-1 to TRBJ2-3; tentatively, D is TRBD1 (6 bases). Germline V lookup: CDR1 DFQATT, CDR2 SNEGSKA (reference sequence). The CDR3 covers 15 residues. Trimming pared 3 bases from V and 1 base from J, leaving 14 bases between. The CDR3 DNA reads as TGCAGTGCTAGGGCAGGACAGACCCGCACAGATACGCAGTATTTT. Translation: CSARAGQTRTDTQYF.

The chain combines TRBV7-2 with TRBJ1-4; perhaps TRBD1 as D (6 bases). The CDR3 loop spans 14 amino acids. V lost 4 bases, J lost 6 bases, and 12 bases lay in between. Germline CDR1 SGHTA, CDR2 FQGNSA. The CDR3 loop reads CASSSRAGDEKLFF. In DNA form, the CDR3 reads TGTGCCAGCAGCTCCCGGGCAGGGGATGAAAAACTGTTTTTT.

The rearrangement joins TRBV7-2 to TRBJ2-3; 10 bases are shared with TRBD2. Germline V gene data show CDR1 as SGHTA and CDR2 as FQGNSA. The CDR3 has 14 residues. The trim removed 9 bases at V and 5 bases at J, leaving 8 bases unmatched. The chain's CDR3 is CASKSGGARDTQYF. CDR3 coding DNA: TGTGCCAGTAAAAGCGGGGGGGCGAGAGATACGCAGTATTTT.

This chain joins TRBV7-8 and TRBJ2-1; 9 nucleotides line up with TRBD1. This CDR3 contains 18 residues. Germline-derived CDR1 and CDR2 are SGHVS and FQNEAQ. V shed 0 bases, J shed 0 bases, and the junction held 6 bases outside the gene matches. The CDR3 coding sequence is TGTGCCAGCAGCTTAGCGTACAAGGGACAGGGCTCCTACAATGAGCAGTTCTTC. This encodes CASSLAYKGQGSYNEQFF.

The V call is TRBV11-2, the J call TRBJ2-3, with D possibly being TRBD2 (5 bases). Trimming removed 4 bases from V and 2 bases from J, with 19 bases in between. This CDR3 is built from 17 residues. Germline lookup yields CDR1 SGHAT and CDR2 FQNNGV. The CDR3 DNA sequence: TGTGCCAGCAGCTCGCGACGGAGCGGAGAACCCACAGATACGCAGTATTTT. It codes for CASSSRRSGEPTDTQYF.

This clonotype was detected only a few times. The chain carries TRBV12-3 or TRBV12-4 and TRBJ1-5; maybe TRBD1 (5 bases). V was shortened by 4 bases and J by 3 bases, with 16 bases between the two germline ends. The CDR3 loop spans 16 amino acids. The CDR3 loop reads CASSSLRREDNQPQHF. The DNA of the CDR3 is TGTGCCAGCAGTTCCCTCCGCAGGGAAGACAATCAGCCCCAGCATTTT.

This clonotype was detected ten times or more. The chain couples TRBV20-1 to TRBJ1-5; tentatively, D is TRBD1 (6 bases). Per germline, CDR1 DFQATT and CDR2 SNEGSKA (reference sequence). The CDR3 has 16 residues. The V end was cut by 1 base, the J end by 5 bases, with 18 bases between. The DNA for the CDR3 is TGCAGTGCTAGAGGTTCATCGGGACATCTATATCAGCCCCAGCATTTT. Its translation is CSARGSSGHLYQPQHF.

The chain links TRBV6-6 to TRBJ2-3; D is unresolved. V was shortened by 10 bases and J by 0 bases, with 14 bases between the two germline ends. This CDR3 region has 14 residues. Germline V gene data show CDR1 as MNHNY and CDR2 as SVGAGI (reference sequence). As DNA, the CDR3 is TGTGCCACCCGAGGCACCTCTAGCACAGATACGCAGTATTTT. Translating gives CATRGTSSTDTQYF.

This clonotype was seen at least ten times. The gene calls are TRBV6-5 and TRBJ2-3; D is unresolved. Germline V gene sequence: CDR1 MNHEY, CDR2 SVGAGI. This CDR3 contains 15 residues. V was trimmed by 5 bases and J by 4 bases, leaving 16 bases between them. CDR3 residues: CASSPRVRSPDTQYF. The CDR3 region has the DNA TGTGCCAGCAGTCCCCGAGTTCGTTCCCCAGATACGCAGTATTTT.

This clonotype was detected a few times. The V call is TRBV2, the J call TRBJ2-2; possible D gene TRBD1, 6 bases. The CDR3 runs 16 residues. Trimming cost V 7 bases and J 4 bases, with 19 bases left between them. Germline CDR1 is SNHLY and CDR2 is FYNNEI. DNA of the CDR3: TGTGCCAGCACCCCCGTGGCAGGGGTGGGCACCGGGGAGCTGTTTTTT. Translation gives CASTPVAGVGTGELFF.

This clonotype was detected a few times. V is TRBV2 and J is TRBJ1-3; D is uncertain. V was trimmed by 5 bases and J by 0 bases, leaving 14 bases between them. Germline V gives CDR1 SNHLY, CDR2 FYNNEI. CDR3 length: 16 residues. CDR3 bases: TGTGCCAGCAGTCTACACCTAACACTCTCTGGAAACACCATATATTTT. Its protein product is CASSLHLTLSGNTIYF.

This clonotype was detected ten times or more. The genes are TRBV11-2 and TRBJ1-4, with TRBD1 matching over 9 bases. The CDR3 is made up of 14 amino acids. Germline CDR1 is SGHAT and CDR2 is FQNNGV. The ends lost 5 bases at V and 8 bases at J; junction bases unmatched: 6. CDR3 DNA: TGTGCCAGCAGCACGGGACAGGGATTAGAAAAACTGTTTTTT. Residues: CASSTGQGLEKLFF. Full variable domain (remainder filled in from reference TRBV11-2 and TRBJ1-4): EAGVAQSPRYKIIEKRQSVAFWCNPISGHATLYWYQQILGQGPKLLIQFQNNGVVDDSQLPKDRFSAERLKGVDSTLKIQPAKLEDSAVYLCASSTGQGLEKLFFGSGTQLSVL.